The entry below gives a single T cell receptor beta chain sequence along with its context. Sequenced by immunoSEQ multiplex PCR; TCRdb stores in-frame clones only, minus some. The sample lists some 120,000 clones, roughly nine tenths seen once, with less than 9.5% in the top ten. This CDR3 has 14 amino acids. CDR1 and CDR2 (germline): MGHRA, YSYEKL. The V gene end was trimmed by 2 bases and the J gene end by 4 bases; junction bases not matched to a gene: 3. The data were obtained in a study of control samples from healthy donors and cancer patients. The chain recombines TRBV4-1 with TRBJ1-2, with 8 bases that match TRBD1. The source is a woman aged 18-29 years in good health. Sequences were obtained from blood. This CDR3 reads CASSQPQGVYGYTF. The CDR3 bases are TGCGCCAGCAGCCAACCACAGGGGGTCTATGGCTACACCTTC.